Below are 11 T cell receptor beta chains sequenced from a single sample in a study of T-cell reconstitution after alpha-beta-depleted transplantation in children. Unique molecular identifiers were incorporated during preparation of the TCRbeta library. TCRdb itself ran the PCR reads through MiXCR, one entry per CDR3 protein. The sample gives about 250,000 distinct CDR3 sequences, about 24% of which show up once; about 5% is in the top ten. Material: PBMCs, mostly from graft donor cells, obtained 360 days after TCRalphabeta/CD19-depleted stem cell transplant. These receptors were obtained from a female patient aged 2-9 years who had a stem cell transplant for congenital amegakaryocytic thrombocytopenia, so the T cells may come from the graft donor.

The gene calls are TRBV5-1 and TRBJ2-7; 7 bases agree with TRBD2. The CDR3 is made up of 15 amino acids. Trimming took 4 bases from V and 2 from J; bases not matched to a gene: 9. Germline CDR1 reads SGHRS; CDR2 reads YFSETQ. The CDR3 DNA reads TGCGCCAGCAGCCCGTCGGGACTAAAGACCTACGAGCAGTACTTC. It translates to CASSPSGLKTYEQYF.

The chain recombines TRBV12-3 or TRBV12-4 with TRBJ1-2; possible D gene TRBD1, 6 bases. The CDR3 loop spans 13 amino acids. Trimming pared 4 bases from V and 4 bases from J, leaving 10 bases between. CDR3 coding DNA: TGTGCCAGCAGTTCTGGACAGTTCTATGGCTACACCTTC. This sequence encodes CASSSGQFYGYTF.

The CDR3 coding sequence is TGTGCCAGCAGCTCTAACACCTTCACAGATACGCAGTATTTT. Translated: CASSSNTFTDTQYF. The V and J genes are TRBV6-1 and TRBJ2-3; D remains ambiguous. The CDR3 is made up of 14 amino acids. V lost 6 bases, J lost 2 bases, and 12 bases lay in between. The germline gives CDR1 MNHNS, CDR2 SASEGT.

The table lists this clonotype with a count of one. V usage is TRBV27 and J usage is TRBJ1-6; D is perhaps TRBD1 (6 bases). V lost 6 bases and J 9 bases, leaving 12 bases between the germline ends. The CDR3 extends over 13 amino acids. Germline V gene data show CDR1 as MNHEY and CDR2 as SMNVEV (reference sequence). DNA for the CDR3: TGTGCCAGCAGCCTCAAGGGGGGTTCACCCCTCCACTTT. This gives the protein CASSLKGGSPLHF.

The chain employs TRBV12-3 or TRBV12-4 and TRBJ2-2, with D tentatively TRBD1 or TRBD2 (5 bases each). This CDR3 contains 14 residues. Trimming took off 7 bases at V and 2 bases at J, with 11 bases between the two ends. The CDR3 here is CASTRDGNTGELFF. The CDR3 nucleotides read TGTGCCAGCACCAGGGACGGTAACACCGGGGAGCTGTTTTTT.

J is TRBJ2-3 and V is TRBV28; 9 nucleotides line up with TRBD1. CDR1 and CDR2 from the germline V gene are MDHEN and SYDVKM. The CDR3 is 13 residues long. Unmatched junction bases numbered 5, after V lost 8 bases and J lost 5 bases. DNA of the CDR3: TGTGCCAGCCGGACAGGGGCGGAAGATACGCAGTATTTT. This sequence encodes CASRTGAEDTQYF.

The chain employs TRBV4-2 and TRBJ2-7; D gene ambiguous. The CDR3 extends over 14 amino acids. Germline V gene lookup returns CDR1 LGHNA and CDR2 YNFKEQ. V shed 3 bases and J shed 3 bases, with 12 bases lying between them. The CDR3 here is CASSQFPEVYEQYF. CDR3 sequence (DNA): TGTGCCAGCAGCCAGTTCCCCGAGGTCTACGAGCAGTACTTC.

This clonotype was seen ten or more times. The rearrangement uses TRBV12-3 or TRBV12-4 and TRBJ1-3; no definite D call. Trimming stripped 8 bases from V and 0 bases from J, with 2 bases between. The length of the CDR3 is 11 residues. CDR3 amino acids: CASHSGNTIYF. CDR3 sequence (DNA): TGTGCCAGCCACTCTGGAAACACCATATATTTT.

This clonotype was detected a few times. V usage is TRBV24-1 and J usage is TRBJ1-1; weak D call: TRBD1 (5 bases). The CDR3 is made up of 15 amino acids. Per the germline V gene, CDR1 is KGHDR and CDR2 is SFDVKD. Between the trimmed V and J ends, which lost 4 bases and 0 bases, there was a span of 11 bases. The CDR3 bases are TGTGCCACCAGTGAGGGGGACGGCTTGAACACTGAAGCTTTCTTT. Protein: CATSEGDGLNTEAFF.

This clonotype has just one count. This chain joins TRBV15 and TRBJ2-3; 12 bases match TRBD2. V was clipped by 0 bases and J by 4 bases; unmatched bases: 2. The germline gives CDR1 LNHNV, CDR2 YYDKDF (reference sequence). There are 16 residues in the CDR3. The CDR3 bases are TGTGCCACCAGCAGAGACCTAGCGGGGGGGCCAGATACGCAGTATTTT. It specifies CATSRDLAGGPDTQYF.

The chain uses TRBV20-1 and TRBJ2-2; D possibly corresponds to TRBD1 (6 bases). Germline CDR1 reads DFQATT; CDR2 reads SNEGSKA (reference sequence). The CDR3 totals 17 residues. Trimming cost V 0 bases and J 4 bases, with 18 bases left between them. The CDR3 sequence: CSAREMGWGLSTGELFF. CDR3 coding DNA: TGCAGTGCTAGAGAAATGGGCTGGGGGCTTAGCACCGGGGAGCTGTTTTTT.